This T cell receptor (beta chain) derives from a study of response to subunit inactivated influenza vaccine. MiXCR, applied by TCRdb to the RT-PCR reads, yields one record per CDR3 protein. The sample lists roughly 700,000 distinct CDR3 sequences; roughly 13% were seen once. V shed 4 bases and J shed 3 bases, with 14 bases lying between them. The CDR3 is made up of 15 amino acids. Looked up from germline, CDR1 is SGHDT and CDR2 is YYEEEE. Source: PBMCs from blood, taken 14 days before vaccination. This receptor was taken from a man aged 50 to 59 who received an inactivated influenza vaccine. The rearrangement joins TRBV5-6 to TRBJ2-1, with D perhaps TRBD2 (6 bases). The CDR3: CASSPLGGHYNEQFF. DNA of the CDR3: TGTGCCAGCAGCCCTCTAGGAGGGCACTACAATGAGCAGTTCTTC. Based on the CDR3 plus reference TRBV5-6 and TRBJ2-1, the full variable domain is DAGVTQSPTHLIKTRGQQVTLRCSPKSGHDTVSWYQQALGQGPQFIFQYYEEEERQRGNFPDRFSGHQFPNYSSELNVNALLLGDSALYLCASSPLGGHYNEQFFGPGTRLTVL.